These 18 T cell receptor beta chains share one sample of origin, sequenced in a study of cytomegalovirus exposure and HLA in healthy donors. The PCR ran on 60 Vbeta and 13 Jbeta primers. Generated by immunoSEQ multiplex PCR, the TCRdb table keeps only in-frame clones and is missing some. Altogether fewer than 85,000 clones are present, 65% to 85% being singletons, with the ten largest covering over 4.5%. The sample taken for sequencing was PBMCs. The receptors derive from a man aged 60-69 years in good health and CMV-seropositive.

This clone was observed a handful of times. This chain links TRBV4-2 with TRBJ2-1, with 9 bases lining up with TRBD1. The CDR3 consists of 16 residues. V was pared by 0 bases and J by 8 bases, with 8 bases of the junction left unmatched. In germline, CDR1 is LGHNA, CDR2 YNFKEQ. The CDR3 here is CASSQDAGTGSHEQFF. The CDR3 coding sequence is TGTGCCAGCAGCCAAGATGCCGGGACAGGGAGCCATGAGCAGTTCTTC.

This clone was recorded a few times. The rearrangement joins TRBV2 to TRBJ2-7, with 8 bases fitting TRBD1. The CDR3 consists of 15 residues. Germline CDR1 and CDR2: SNHLY and FYNNEI. The trim removed 6 bases at V and 3 bases at J, leaving 10 bases unmatched. CDR3 sequence: CASRVKTGALYEQYF. The CDR3 nucleotides are TGTGCCAGCAGGGTAAAGACAGGGGCCCTCTACGAGCAGTACTTC. The full variable domain, completed using reference TRBV2 and TRBJ2-7, is EPEVTQTPSHQVTQMGQEVILRCVPISNHLYFYWYRQILGQKVEFLVSFYNNEISEKSEIFDDQFSVERPDGSNFTLKIRSTKLEDSAMYFCASRVKTGALYEQYFGPGTRLTVT.

This sequence joins TRBV4-2 and TRBJ1-2; D is unresolved. The germline V and J ends were trimmed by 1 base and 2 bases, with 8 bases remaining between them. The CDR3 is made up of 14 amino acids. Germline CDR1 LGHNA, CDR2 YNFKEQ. For the CDR3, the DNA is TGTGCCAGCAGCCAAGGTGGCCAGAACTATGGCTACACCTTC. Translating it yields CASSQGGQNYGYTF.

This clone showed up just a few times. The chain links TRBV6-5 to TRBJ2-7; TRBD2 is a possible D gene (5 bases). CDR1 is MNHEY, CDR2 SVGAGI, per germline. The CDR3 covers 15 residues. Trimming stripped 2 bases from V and 2 bases from J, with 13 bases between. The CDR3 DNA reads TGTGCCAGCAGTTACGCACTTCCGGGAACCTACGAGCAGTACTTC. The encoded protein is CASSYALPGTYEQYF.

This clone turned up a few times. V usage is TRBV25-1 and J usage is TRBJ2-5; tentative D call: TRBD2 (6 bases). V lost 5 bases to trimming and J lost 5 bases, with 18 bases between them. The CDR3 has 15 residues. Germline CDR1 and CDR2: MGHDK and SYGVNS. The CDR3 loop is CASSLHMTAGETQYF. In nucleotides, the CDR3 is TGTGCCAGCAGTCTACACATGACGGCGGGGGAGACCCAGTACTTC.

V usage is TRBV19 and J usage is TRBJ2-4; the D gene is possibly TRBD1 (6 bases). Trimming took off 7 bases at V and 4 bases at J, with 17 bases between the two ends. Germline lookup yields CDR1 LNHDA and CDR2 SQIVND (reference sequence). CDR3 length equals 15 residues. CDR3 coding DNA: TGTGCCAGTATATCAGGGGATAGTGGGAAAAACATTCAGTACTTC. It specifies CASISGDSGKNIQYF.

The chain combines TRBV7-9 with TRBJ2-1; 8 bases fit TRBD2. This CDR3 has 15 residues. The V segment lost 3 bases and the J segment 7 bases; nucleotides outside the gene matches: 8. Germline values: CDR1 SEHNR, CDR2 FQNEAQ (reference sequence). The DNA for the CDR3 is TGTGCCAGCAGCTTTGTCGGGGGGGCTGGGAATGAGCAGTTCTTC. Protein product: CASSFVGGAGNEQFF.

The chain employs TRBV7-2 and TRBJ2-5; no clear D gene. With the DNA end fitting TRBJ2-7 better, the J assignment may be wrong. Germline-derived CDR1 and CDR2 are SGHTA and FQGNSA. The CDR3 is made up of 13 amino acids. CDR3 amino acids: CASSLVQFYEQYF. Written as DNA, the CDR3 is TGTGCCAGCAGCTTAGTACAGTTCTACGAGCAGTACTTC.

The CDR3 loop reads CASNPLGQHQETQYF. CDR3 coding DNA: TGTGCCAGCAACCCCCTGGGACAGCACCAAGAGACCCAGTACTTC. The rearrangement uses TRBV27 and TRBJ2-5; 7 bases are shared with TRBD1. The V and J ends lost 7 bases and 0 bases, in that order; junction bases with no gene match: 8. Germline V lookup: CDR1 MNHEY, CDR2 SMNVEV (reference sequence). The CDR3 is 15 amino acids.

The genes are TRBV28 and TRBJ1-2, with D maybe TRBD1 (5 bases). Germline V gene lookup returns CDR1 MDHEN and CDR2 SYDVKM. The CDR3 extends over 13 amino acids. V was cut by 3 bases and J by 2 bases, with 7 bases left in between. In DNA form, the CDR3 reads TGTGCCAGCAGTTTCCAGGGAAACTATGGCTACACCTTC. It encodes CASSFQGNYGYTF.

The V and J genes are TRBV5-8 and TRBJ1-1, with 10 bases matching TRBD1. V lost 0 bases, J lost 5 bases, and 4 bases stayed unmatched. Germline-derived CDR1 and CDR2 are SGHTS and YDEGEE. This CDR3 is built from 15 residues. CDR3 nucleotide sequence: TGTGCCAGCAGCTTGGGCGGGACAGGGGCTACTGAAGCTTTCTTT. Translating gives CASSLGGTGATEAFF.

The table lists this clone with a count of one. The chain uses TRBV18 and TRBJ2-5, with D perhaps matching TRBD1 (6 bases). V was trimmed by 5 bases and J by 2 bases, leaving 21 bases between them. The CDR3 has 17 amino acids. Germline CDR1 and CDR2: KGHSH and LQKENI. CDR3 loop: CASSTITGTTSQETQYF. CDR3 DNA sequence: TGTGCCAGCTCAACTATCACCGGGACAACCTCACAAGAGACCCAGTACTTC.

This chain uses TRBV4-1 with TRBJ1-5, with TRBD1 as a possible D gene (6 bases). The CDR3 runs 16 residues. The germline V gene has CDR1 MGHRA and CDR2 YSYEKL. Deletions cut 4 bases from V and 7 bases from J, with 20 bases between. CDR3 coding DNA: TGCGCCAGCAGCCCGTACATGGACAGTGGGTACCAGCCCCAGCATTTT. It encodes CASSPYMDSGYQPQHF.

The rearrangement joins TRBV7-2 to TRBJ2-2, with 7 bases matching TRBD2. CDR1 and CDR2 (germline): SGHTA, FQGNSA. The V gene end was trimmed by 7 bases and the J gene end by 5 bases; junction bases not matched to a gene: 4. The CDR3 has 13 amino acids. The CDR3: CASNPGGTGELFF. CDR3 DNA: TGTGCCAGCAATCCCGGGGGGACCGGGGAGCTGTTTTTT. Drawing the rest from reference TRBV7-2 and TRBJ2-2, the complete variable domain is GAGVSQSPSNKVTEKGKDVELRCDPISGHTALYWYRQSLGQGLEFLIYFQGNSAPDKSGLPSDRFSAERTGGSVSTLTIQRTQQEDSAVYLCASNPGGTGELFFGEGSRLTVL.

The chain joins TRBV19 to TRBJ1-4; D gene ambiguous. This CDR3 region has 17 residues. Germline CDR1 LNHDA, CDR2 SQIVND (reference sequence). V was shortened by 0 bases and J by 2 bases, with 13 bases between the two germline ends. CDR3 protein: CASSIDERGRTNEKLFF. The CDR3 DNA follows: TGTGCCAGTAGTATAGATGAGCGCGGGAGGACTAATGAAAAACTGTTTTTT.

This clone has a handful of counts. The chain has TRBV5-1 and TRBJ2-3; 8 bases are shared with TRBD1. The germline V gene encodes CDR1 SGHRS and CDR2 YFSETQ. V dropped 2 bases and J dropped 2; count of bases not matched to a gene: 7. The CDR3 is 16 residues long. DNA for the CDR3: TGCGCCAGCAGCTTCGTGGGACAGGCGATCACAGATACGCAGTATTTT. As protein: CASSFVGQAITDTQYF.

The chain is built from TRBV10-3 and TRBJ2-2; D perhaps matches TRBD2 (5 bases). V was pared by 7 bases and J by 7 bases, with 16 bases between. Germline loops: CDR1 ENHRY, CDR2 SYGVKD. The CDR3 totals 14 residues. CDR3 in DNA: TGTGCCATCACTAACGGACCGGGAAACGGGGAGCTGTTTTTT. Protein: CAITNGPGNGELFF.

The rearrangement joins TRBV29-1 to TRBJ2-1, with TRBD2 identical over 9 bases. The germline CDR1 and CDR2 sequences are SQVTM and ANQGSEA. With 4 bases clipped from V and 8 bases from J, the junction kept 3 bases outside the gene matches. This CDR3 has 12 amino acids. The DNA of the CDR3 is TGCAGCGTTGTTTTAGCGGGAGATGAGCAGTTCTTC. Translated: CSVVLAGDEQFF.